This record concerns one T cell receptor (beta chain) sequence. Its antigen is currently unknown. This CDR3 is built from 20 residues. The J segment lost 2 bases and the V segment lost 6 bases, leaving 16 bases of the junction unmatched. Per the germline V gene, CDR1 is SGHAT and CDR2 is FQNNGV. The record originates from a study of Graves' ophthalmopathy and Graves' hyperthyroidism. Study background: Upon initial diagnosis and before any treatment, peripheral blood was collected.

General observations from the study: A model built from 13 signatures distinguished ophthalmopathy from stable hyperthyroidism with roughly 90% sensitivity and 70% to 84% specificity.

Amplified TCR beta CDR3 regions were obtained using RNA transcripts as template. Second-round multiplex PCR followed a first-round RT-PCR using HTBI primers. TCRdb ran MiXCR on the multiplex PCR reads and lists one entry per CDR3 protein. The table has a few hundred thousand distinct CDR3 sequences, roughly 21% seen once. The clonotype was recovered from a woman under 30 with stable Graves' hyperthyroidism. The sample consisted of peripheral blood. This chain links TRBV11-2 with TRBJ2-5, with 15 bases identical to TRBD2. DNA of the CDR3: TGTGCCAGCAGTTCCTTTGGACTAGCGGGGGGGGGTCCTCGGCAAGAGACCCAGTACTTC. Protein: CASSSFGLAGGGPRQETQYF.